A selection of T cell receptor beta chains follows, all from one sample in a study of vaccination effects on CD4 cells after COVID-19. No antigen is known for these receptors. The assay was immunoSEQ multiplex PCR, and TCRdb's table has in-frame clones only and misses some. The sample has tens of thousands of clones, almost 80% seen once. Specimen: CD4+ T cells from PBMCs cultured with SARS-CoV-2 spike peptides, collected after COVID-19 vaccination. These receptors were taken from a human donor who received a COVID-19 vaccine. Some clones in this sample may be carry-over from other donors' samples. Both conserved end residues are trimmed from each CDR3. Where a row states a size, it is once, few, many or the class of an expanded clone; other rows omit it.

clone_size	v_call	j_call	cdr3_length	cdr3_aa
-	TRBV29-1	TRBJ2-1	11	SVGHGDGNEQF
-	TRBV7-3	TRBJ2-5	11	ASSVRAQETQY
-	TRBV24-1	TRBJ2-3	12	ATSDLLATDTQY
-	TRBV5-6	TRBJ1-2	11	ASRYRFLYGYT
-	TRBV28	TRBJ2-3	16	AGPPNQAGGRSTDTQY
once	TRBV6-1	TRBJ1-3	15	ASSEVDAAVRGNTIY
-	TRBV5-1	TRBJ1-2	13	ASSLHTGQGNGYT
once	TRBV19	TRBJ2-4	12	ASSRGTAKNIQY
-	TRBV5-1	TRBJ2-6	14	ASSRGDSSGANVLT
-	TRBV5-1	TRBJ2-2	13	ASNRGNANTGELF
few	TRBV5-4	TRBJ2-3	13	ASSSLYRGTDTQY
-	TRBV18	TRBJ2-2	12	ASSPPSRPGELF
-	TRBV29-1	TRBJ1-1	10	SVDRMNTEAF
-	TRBV6-5	TRBJ1-2	12	ASSTEYRDYGYT
once	TRBV3-1/TRBV3-2	TRBJ1-4	12	ASSQVQPGEKLF